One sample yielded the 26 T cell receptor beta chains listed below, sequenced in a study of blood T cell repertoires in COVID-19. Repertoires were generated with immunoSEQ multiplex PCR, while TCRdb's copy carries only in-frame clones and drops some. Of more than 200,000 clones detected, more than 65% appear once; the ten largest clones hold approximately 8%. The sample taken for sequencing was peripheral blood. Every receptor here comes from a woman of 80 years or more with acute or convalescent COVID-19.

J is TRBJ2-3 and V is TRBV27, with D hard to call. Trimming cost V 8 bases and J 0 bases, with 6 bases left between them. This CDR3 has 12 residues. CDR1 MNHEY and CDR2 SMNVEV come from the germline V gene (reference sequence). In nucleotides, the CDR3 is TGTGCCAGCCGACTTAGCACAGATACGCAGTATTTT. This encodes CASRLSTDTQYF.

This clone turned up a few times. The CDR3 DNA is TGCGCCAGCAGCGGGGGCGCTGATCAGCCCCAGCATTTT. Protein: CASSGGADQPQHF. V usage is TRBV5-1 and J usage is TRBJ1-5; D might be TRBD1 (6 bases). The CDR3 has 13 residues. The V gene lost 4 bases and the J gene lost 5 bases, with 10 bases spanning the gap. Germline V gene lookup returns CDR1 SGHRS and CDR2 YFSETQ.

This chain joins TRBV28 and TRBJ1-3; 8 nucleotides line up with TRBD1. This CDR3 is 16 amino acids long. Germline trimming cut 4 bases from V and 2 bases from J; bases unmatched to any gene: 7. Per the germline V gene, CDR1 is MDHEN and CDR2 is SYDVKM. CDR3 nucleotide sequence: TGTGCCAGCAGTTCGACAGGGGCGTTAGCTGGAAACACCATATATTTT. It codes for CASSSTGALAGNTIYF.

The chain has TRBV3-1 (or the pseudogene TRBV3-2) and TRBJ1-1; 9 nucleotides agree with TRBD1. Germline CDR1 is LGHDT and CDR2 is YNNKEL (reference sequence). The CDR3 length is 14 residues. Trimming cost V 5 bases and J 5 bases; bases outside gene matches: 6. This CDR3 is CASSSGTGSTEAFF. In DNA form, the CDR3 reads TGTGCCAGCAGCTCCGGGACAGGGTCAACTGAAGCTTTCTTT.

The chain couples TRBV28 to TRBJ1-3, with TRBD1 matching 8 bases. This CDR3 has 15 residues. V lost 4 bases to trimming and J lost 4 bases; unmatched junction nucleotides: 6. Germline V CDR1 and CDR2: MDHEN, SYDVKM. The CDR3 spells CASSSRTGLGNTIYF. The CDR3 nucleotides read TGTGCCAGCAGTTCCCGGACAGGGCTGGGAAACACCATATATTTT.

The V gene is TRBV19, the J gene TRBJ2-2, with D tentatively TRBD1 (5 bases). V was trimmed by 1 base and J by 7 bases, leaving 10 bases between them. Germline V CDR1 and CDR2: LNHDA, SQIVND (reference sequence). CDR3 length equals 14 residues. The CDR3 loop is CASSIAQGGGELFF. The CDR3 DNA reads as TGTGCCAGTAGTATAGCCCAGGGTGGCGGGGAGCTGTTTTTT.

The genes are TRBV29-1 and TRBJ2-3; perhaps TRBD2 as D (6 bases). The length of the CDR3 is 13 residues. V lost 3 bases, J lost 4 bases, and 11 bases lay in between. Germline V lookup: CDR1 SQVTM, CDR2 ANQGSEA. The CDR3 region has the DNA TGCAGCGTTGAGACACCGGGGGCAGATACGCAGTATTTT. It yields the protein CSVETPGADTQYF.

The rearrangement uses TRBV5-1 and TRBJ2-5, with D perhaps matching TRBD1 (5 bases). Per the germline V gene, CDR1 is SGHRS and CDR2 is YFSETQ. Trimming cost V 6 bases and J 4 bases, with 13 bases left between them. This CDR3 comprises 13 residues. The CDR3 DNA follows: TGCGCCAGCAAATCAAGTGGGGCAGAGACCCAGTACTTC. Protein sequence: CASKSSGAETQYF. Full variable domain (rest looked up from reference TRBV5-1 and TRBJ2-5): KAGVTQTPRYLIKTRGQQVTLSCSPISGHRSVSWYQQTPGQGLQFLFEYFSETQRNKGNFPGRFSGRQFSNSRSEMNVSTLELGDSALYLCASKSSGAETQYFGPGTRLLVL.

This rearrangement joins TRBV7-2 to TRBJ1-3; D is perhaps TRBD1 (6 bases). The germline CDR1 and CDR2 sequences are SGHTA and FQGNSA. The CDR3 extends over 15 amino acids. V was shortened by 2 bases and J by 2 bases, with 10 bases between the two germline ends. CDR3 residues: CASSLPTGTGNTIYF. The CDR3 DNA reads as TGTGCCAGCAGCTTACCTACAGGGACTGGAAACACCATATATTTT.

The CDR3 sequence: CASSPRMGASYGYTF. DNA for the CDR3: TGTGCCAGCAGTCCCCGGATGGGGGCGAGCTATGGCTACACCTTC. The chain combines TRBV28 with TRBJ1-2, with D tentatively TRBD1 (6 bases). The V end lost 5 bases, the J end lost 4 bases, and 17 bases lay between the germline ends. The CDR3 consists of 15 residues. The V gene's germline CDR1 is MDHEN and CDR2 SYDVKM.

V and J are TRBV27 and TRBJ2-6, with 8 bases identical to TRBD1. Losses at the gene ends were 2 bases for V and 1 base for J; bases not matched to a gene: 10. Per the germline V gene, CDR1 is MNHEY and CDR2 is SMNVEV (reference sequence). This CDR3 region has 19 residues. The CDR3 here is CASSLVGQGGLSGANVLTF. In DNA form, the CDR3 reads TGTGCCAGCAGTTTAGTTGGACAGGGAGGATTATCTGGGGCCAACGTCCTGACTTTC. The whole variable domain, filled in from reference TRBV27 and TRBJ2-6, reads EAQVTQNPRYLITVTGKKLTVTCSQNMNHEYMSWYRQDPGLGLRQIYYSMNVEVTDKGDVPEGYKVSRKEKRNFPLILESPSPNQTSLYFCASSLVGQGGLSGANVLTFGAGSRLTVL.

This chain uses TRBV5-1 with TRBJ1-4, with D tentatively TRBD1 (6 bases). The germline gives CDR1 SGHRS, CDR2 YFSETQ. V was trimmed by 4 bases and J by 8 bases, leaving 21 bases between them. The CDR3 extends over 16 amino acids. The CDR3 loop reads CASSEGGGGLLEKLFF. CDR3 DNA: TGCGCCAGCAGCGAGGGGGGCGGGGGCCTGCTGGAAAAACTGTTTTTT.

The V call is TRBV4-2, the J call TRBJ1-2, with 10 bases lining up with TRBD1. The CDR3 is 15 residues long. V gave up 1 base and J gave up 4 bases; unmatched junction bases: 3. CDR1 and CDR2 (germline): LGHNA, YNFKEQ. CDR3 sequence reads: CASSQVTGGVYGYTF. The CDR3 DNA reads TGTGCCAGCAGCCAAGTGACAGGGGGCGTCTATGGCTACACCTTC.

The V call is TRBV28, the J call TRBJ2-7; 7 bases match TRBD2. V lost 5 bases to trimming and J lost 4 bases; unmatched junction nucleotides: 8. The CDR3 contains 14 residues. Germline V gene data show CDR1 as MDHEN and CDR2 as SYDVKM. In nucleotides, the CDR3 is TGTGCCAGCAGTCTGGGGGGGGGAAGATACGAGCAGTACTTC. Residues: CASSLGGGRYEQYF.

The CDR3 is CSVVGSKYEQYF. CDR3 nucleotides: TGCAGCGTGGTGGGCAGCAAATACGAGCAGTACTTC. The V call is TRBV29-1, the J call TRBJ2-7; D ambiguous. The CDR3 runs 12 residues. In germline, CDR1 is SQVTM, CDR2 ANQGSEA. Trimming removed 6 bases from V and 4 bases from J, with 13 bases in between.

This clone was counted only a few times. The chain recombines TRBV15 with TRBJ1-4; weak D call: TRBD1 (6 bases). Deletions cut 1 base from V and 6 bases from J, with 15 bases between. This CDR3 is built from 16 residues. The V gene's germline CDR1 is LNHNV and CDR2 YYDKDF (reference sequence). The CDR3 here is CATSRGGRQAYEKLFF. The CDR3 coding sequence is TGTGCCACCAGCAGAGGAGGGAGACAGGCATATGAAAAACTGTTTTTT.

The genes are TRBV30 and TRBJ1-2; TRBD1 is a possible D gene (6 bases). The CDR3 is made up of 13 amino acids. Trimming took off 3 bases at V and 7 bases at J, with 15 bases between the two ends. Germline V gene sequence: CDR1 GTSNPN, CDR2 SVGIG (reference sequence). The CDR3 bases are TGTGCCTGGAGGATAGCAGGGGAAAGTGGCTACACCTTC. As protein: CAWRIAGESGYTF.

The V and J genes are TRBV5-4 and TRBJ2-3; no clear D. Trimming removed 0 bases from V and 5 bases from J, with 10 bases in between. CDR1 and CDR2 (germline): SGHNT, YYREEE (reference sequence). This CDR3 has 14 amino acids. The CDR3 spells CASSLDFNLDTQYF. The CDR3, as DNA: TGTGCCAGCAGCTTGGATTTCAACTTAGATACGCAGTATTTT.

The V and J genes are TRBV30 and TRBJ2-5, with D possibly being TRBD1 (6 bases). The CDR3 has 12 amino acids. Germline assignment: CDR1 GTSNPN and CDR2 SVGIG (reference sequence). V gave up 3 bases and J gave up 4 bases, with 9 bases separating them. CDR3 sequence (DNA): TGTGCCTGGAGGGACAGCCGAGAGACCCAGTACTTC. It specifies CAWRDSRETQYF.

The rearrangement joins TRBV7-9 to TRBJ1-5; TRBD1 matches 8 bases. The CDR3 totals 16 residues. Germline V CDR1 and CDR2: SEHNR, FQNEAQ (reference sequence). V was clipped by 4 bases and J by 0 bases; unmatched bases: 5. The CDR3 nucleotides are TGTGCCAGCAGCTCGGCAGGGGGCACTAGCAATCAGCCCCAGCATTTT. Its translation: CASSSAGGTSNQPQHF.

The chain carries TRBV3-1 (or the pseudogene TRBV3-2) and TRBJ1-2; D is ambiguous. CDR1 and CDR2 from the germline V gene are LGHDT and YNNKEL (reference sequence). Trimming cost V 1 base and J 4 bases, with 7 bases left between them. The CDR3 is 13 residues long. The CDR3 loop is CASSQGRVYGYTF. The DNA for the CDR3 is TGTGCCAGCAGCCAAGGTCGGGTCTATGGCTACACCTTC.

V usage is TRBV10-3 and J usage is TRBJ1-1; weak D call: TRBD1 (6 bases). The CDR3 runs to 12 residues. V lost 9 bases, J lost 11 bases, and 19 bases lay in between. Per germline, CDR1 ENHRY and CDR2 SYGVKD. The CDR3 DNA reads TGTGCCATAGAAGATCGTGGGACAAAGGCTTTCTTT. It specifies CAIEDRGTKAFF.

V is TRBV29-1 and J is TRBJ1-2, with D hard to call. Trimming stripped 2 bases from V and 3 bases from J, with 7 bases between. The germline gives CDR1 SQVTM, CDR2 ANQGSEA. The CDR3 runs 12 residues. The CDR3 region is CSVETPYYGYTF. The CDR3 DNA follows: TGCAGCGTTGAAACACCTTACTATGGCTACACCTTC.

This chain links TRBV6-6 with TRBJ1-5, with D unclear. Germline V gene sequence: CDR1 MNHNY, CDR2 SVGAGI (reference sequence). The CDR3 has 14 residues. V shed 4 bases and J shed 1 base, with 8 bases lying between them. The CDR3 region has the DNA TGTGCCAGCAGTTCGACAAGCAGCAATCAGCCCCAGCATTTT. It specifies CASSSTSSNQPQHF.

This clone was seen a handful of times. Here the CDR3 DNA reads TGTGCCAGCAGCTTAGAAGGACTCCTCTCCTACAATGAGCAGTTCTTC. This encodes CASSLEGLLSYNEQFF. This rearrangement joins TRBV7-8 to TRBJ2-1, with D possibly being TRBD2 (5 bases). Germline lookup yields CDR1 SGHVS and CDR2 FQNEAQ. The CDR3 consists of 16 residues. V lost 1 base, J lost 0 bases, and 10 bases lay in between.

The chain's CDR3 is CASSLRTGSVAGELFF. The CDR3 DNA reads TGTGCCAGCAGTTTACGGACAGGGAGTGTTGCCGGGGAGCTGTTTTTT. The chain has TRBV27 and TRBJ2-2, with 8 bases identical to TRBD1. The trim removed 2 bases at V and 6 bases at J, leaving 8 bases unmatched. This CDR3 has 16 residues. Germline CDR1 MNHEY, CDR2 SMNVEV (reference sequence).